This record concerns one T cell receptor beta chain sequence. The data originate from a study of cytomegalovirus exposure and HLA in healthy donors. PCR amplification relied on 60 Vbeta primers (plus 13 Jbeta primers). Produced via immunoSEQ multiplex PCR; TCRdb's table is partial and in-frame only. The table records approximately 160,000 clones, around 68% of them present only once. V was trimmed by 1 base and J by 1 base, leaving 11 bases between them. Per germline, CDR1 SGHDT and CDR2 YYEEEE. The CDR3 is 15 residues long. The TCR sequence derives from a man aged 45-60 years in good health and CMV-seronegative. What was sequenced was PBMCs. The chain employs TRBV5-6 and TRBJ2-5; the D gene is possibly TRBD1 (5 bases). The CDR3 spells CASSLRQPFQETQYF. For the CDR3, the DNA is TGTGCCAGCAGCTTGCGACAGCCGTTCCAAGAGACCCAGTACTTC.